The rows below give T cell receptor beta chains drawn from one sample of a study of control samples from healthy donors and cancer patients. Only in-frame clones appear in the TCRdb table, and some are missing; sequencing was by immunoSEQ multiplex PCR. The sample shows 75,000 to 90,000 clones, around 91% of them seen only once. Sequencing was done on a sample of blood. The receptors come from a middle-aged man in good health. CDR3s include the opening cysteine and the closing phenylalanine or tryptophan. A D gene is named only where the DNA matches it firmly. Size values are once, few and many counts, or a class for expanded clones, and some rows have none.

>TRBJ1-1|TRBV7-9|.|.
CASSLAGGGSTEAFF
TGTGCCAGCAGCTTAGCGGGGGGCGGTTCGACTGAAGCTTTCTTT
>TRBJ2-3|TRBV23-1|.|.
CASSQSPEDTQYF
TGCGCCAGCAGTCAATCACCTGAAGATACGCAGTATTTT
>TRBJ1-1|TRBV7-2|.|.
CASSSRTATEAFF
TGTGCCAGCAGCTCCCGGACGGCTACTGAAGCTTTCTTT
>TRBJ1-4|TRBV19|.|TRBD1
CASSMGQGGEKLFF
TGTGCCAGTAGTATGGGACAGGGGGGTGAAAAACTGTTTTTT
>TRBJ1-1|TRBV11-3|.|.
CASSSSGLEDTNTEAFF
TGTGCCAGCAGCTCTTCTGGGCTGGAGGATACGAACACTGAAGCTTTCTTT
>TRBJ1-1|TRBV6-5|.|.
CASSYFSRAGNFF
TGTGCCAGCAGTTACTTCTCTAGGGCGGGAAATTTCTTT
>TRBJ2-3|TRBV20-1|.|.
CSASSPRPDTQYF
TGCAGTGCTAGTTCGCCCAGGCCGGATACGCAGTATTTT
>TRBJ2-7|TRBV11-3|.|.
CASSLRHDSYEQYF
TGTGCCAGCAGCCTTAGACACGACTCCTACGAGCAGTACTTC
>TRBJ2-7|TRBV2|.|.
CASTEFQGNWDEQYF
TGTGCCAGCACCGAATTCCAGGGGAATTGGGACGAGCAGTACTTC
>TRBJ1-5|TRBV5-6|.|.
CASSLGGYSNQPQHF
TGTGCCAGCAGCTTGGGAGGGTATAGCAATCAGCCCCAGCATTTT
>TRBJ2-7|TRBV9|.|TRBD1
CASTVPGQDVEYEQYF
TGTGCCAGCACCGTCCCGGGACAGGATGTGGAATACGAGCAGTACTTC
>TRBJ2-2|TRBV7-2|.|TRBD1
CASSLVGTGLTGELFF
TGTGCCAGCAGCTTAGTCGGGACAGGCCTCACCGGGGAGCTGTTTTTT
>TRBJ2-1|TRBV2|.|.
CASRARQASSYNEQFF
TGTGCCAGCAGAGCTAGACAGGCGAGCTCCTACAATGAGCAGTTCTTC
>TRBJ1-2|TRBV29-1|.|.
CSAGVGGYYGYTF
TGCAGCGCTGGTGTAGGGGGGTACTATGGCTACACCTTC
>TRBJ1-4|TRBV14|.|.
CASSSFGEKLFF
TGTGCCAGCAGCTCGTTTGGAGAAAAACTGTTTTTT
>TRBJ1-3|TRBV6-2/TRBV6-3|.|.
CASSYTGTHSGNTIYF
TGTGCCAGCAGTTACACGGGGACCCACTCTGGAAACACCATATATTTT
>TRBJ2-7|TRBV7-2|.|TRBD1
CASSLSRGQYEQYF
TGTGCCAGCAGCTTGAGCAGGGGGCAGTACGAGCAGTACTTC
>TRBJ1-6|TRBV18|few|.
CASSPRSSSYNSPLHF
TGTGCCAGCTCACCTCGGTCTAGCTCCTATAATTCACCCCTCCACTTT
>TRBJ1-1|TRBV7-8|.|TRBD1
CASSYDRVRTEAFF
TGTGCCAGCAGCTATGACAGGGTGAGAACTGAAGCTTTCTTT
>TRBJ1-3|TRBV9|.|.
CASSVEGGSGNTIYF
TGTGCCAGCAGCGTAGAAGGGGGCTCTGGAAACACCATATATTTT
>TRBJ1-5|TRBV6-5|.|.
CASSALDSLPQHF
TGTGCCAGCAGCGCTCTCGACAGTTTGCCCCAGCATTTT